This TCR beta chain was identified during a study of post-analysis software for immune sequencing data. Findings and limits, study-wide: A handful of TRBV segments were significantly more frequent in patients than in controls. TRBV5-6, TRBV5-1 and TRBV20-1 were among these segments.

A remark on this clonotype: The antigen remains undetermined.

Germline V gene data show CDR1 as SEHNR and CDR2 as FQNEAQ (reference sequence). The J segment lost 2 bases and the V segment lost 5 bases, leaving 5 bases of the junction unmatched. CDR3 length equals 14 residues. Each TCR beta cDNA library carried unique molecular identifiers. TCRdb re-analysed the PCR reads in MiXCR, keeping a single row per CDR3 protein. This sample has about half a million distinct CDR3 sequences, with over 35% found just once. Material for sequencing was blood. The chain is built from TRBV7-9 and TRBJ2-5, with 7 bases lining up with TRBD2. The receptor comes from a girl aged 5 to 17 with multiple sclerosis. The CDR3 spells CASSVGTTQETQYF. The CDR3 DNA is TGTGCCAGCAGCGTAGGGACTACTCAAGAGACCCAGTACTTC.